This TCR beta chain was identified during a study of shared T cell receptors in the human thymus. Assay: immunoSEQ multiplex PCR; the TCRdb copy retains only in-frame clones and omits some. The table lists about 500,000 clones, around 82% of them singletons. Germline assignment: CDR1 GTSNPN and CDR2 SVGIG (reference sequence). CDR3 length equals 16 residues. Trimming left V 3 bases short and J 1 base short, with 17 bases between. Another study also made use of these data, one on human thymus T cells. That study reports: The sample donors, healthy Finnish infants, were having corrective surgery for congenital heart defects. During corrective heart surgery, resections were taken, and the thymus tissue came from them. Thymic and blood repertoires seemed to show skewed V and J gene use. Related research described thymic repertoires that were highly overlapping among unrelated individuals.

The clonotype comes from a boy less than two years old with a congenital heart defect. The chain carries TRBV30 and TRBJ2-3; no clear D. Sequenced material: thymocytes. This CDR3 is CAWRVGGNSCTDTQYF. The DNA of the CDR3 is TGTGCCTGGAGGGTCGGCGGCAACTCTTGCACAGATACGCAGTATTTT.